Following are 4 T cell receptor beta chains from one sample sequenced in a study of cytomegalovirus exposure and HLA in healthy donors. Vbeta (60) and Jbeta (13) primers were used in the PCR. Clones were read by immunoSEQ multiplex PCR, and TCRdb kept only the in-frame ones, dropping some. The repertoire includes about 170,000 clones, around 80% of them detected once, and 1% to 1.5% sits in the top ten. Sequencing used PBMCs. The source of these receptors is a boy between 2 and 10 years old in good health and CMV-seronegative.

The chain carries TRBV4-3 and TRBJ2-3, with a weak D call TRBD1 (5 bases). The CDR3 has 17 residues. Germline V gene data show CDR1 as LGHNA and CDR2 as YSLEER. V was trimmed by 0 bases and J by 4 bases, leaving 17 bases between them. Written as DNA, the CDR3 is TGCGCCAGCAGCCAAGAGGTCCGCAGGGCGAGTCCAGATACGCAGTATTTT. As protein: CASSQEVRRASPDTQYF.

This chain links TRBV27 with TRBJ2-7; 10 bases are shared with TRBD2. Germline assignment: CDR1 MNHEY and CDR2 SMNVEV (reference sequence). There are 15 residues in the CDR3. Trimming cost V 4 bases and J 0 bases; bases outside gene matches: 3. The chain's CDR3 is CASSSGLAVSYEQYF. CDR3 sequence (DNA): TGTGCCAGCAGTTCCGGACTAGCGGTCTCCTACGAGCAGTACTTC.

The rearrangement links TRBV5-1 to TRBJ2-5; tentatively, D is TRBD1 (5 bases). Trimming removed 2 bases at V and 5 bases at J, with 19 bases between. CDR1 is SGHRS, CDR2 YFSETQ, per germline. This CDR3 has 16 residues. CDR3 in amino acids: CASSFVIDSLGETQYF. The CDR3 nucleotides are TGCGCCAGCAGCTTTGTGATTGACAGCCTTGGGGAGACCCAGTACTTC.

The J gene is TRBJ2-5, the V gene TRBV30; no clear D. From germline, CDR1 is GTSNPN and CDR2 SVGIG (reference sequence). V lost 0 bases and J lost 4, with 3 bases in between. CDR3 length: 11 amino acids. The CDR3 reads CAWSVLETQYF. The CDR3 bases are TGTGCCTGGAGTGTACTAGAGACCCAGTACTTC.